The next 3 T cell receptor beta chains were all read from a single sample in a study of cytomegalovirus exposure and HLA in healthy donors. Primers included in the PCR were 60 Vbeta and 13 Jbeta primers. Clones were sequenced by immunoSEQ multiplex PCR, and TCRdb holds only the in-frame ones, with some missing. The sample carries approximately 150,000 clones, approximately 88% recorded once. Sequencing input: PBMCs. The receptors originated from a woman younger than 45 in good health and CMV-seronegative.

The rearrangement links TRBV12-5 to TRBJ2-5, with D possibly being TRBD1 (7 bases). The J call may not be correct, given that the DNA end is closer to TRBJ2-7. Germline assignment: CDR1 LGHNT and CDR2 FRNRAP. The CDR3 has 12 residues. The CDR3 nucleotides are TGTGCTAGTGGGCCGCAGGGGGGCGAGCAGTACTTC. Translation gives CASGPQGGEQYF.

This clone was seen once. This chain uses TRBV19 with TRBJ1-2; TRBD1 matches at 9 bases. The germline gives CDR1 LNHDA, CDR2 SQIVND (reference sequence). Trimming at V came to 3 bases and at J to 7 bases, leaving 6 bases not matched to a gene. This CDR3 is 14 amino acids long. This CDR3 reads CASSMSTGGFGYTF. CDR3 DNA: TGTGCCAGTAGTATGTCAACAGGGGGCTTTGGCTACACCTTC.

The rearrangement joins TRBV13 to TRBJ2-4; 7 bases fit TRBD2. The V segment lost 5 bases and the J segment 5 bases; nucleotides outside the gene matches: 9. Germline V gene lookup returns CDR1 PRHDT and CDR2 FYEKMQ (reference sequence). This CDR3 has 15 residues. The CDR3 loop reads CASSLTSRGENIQYF. CDR3 coding DNA: TGTGCCAGCAGCCTTACCAGCCGGGGGGAAAACATTCAGTACTTC.